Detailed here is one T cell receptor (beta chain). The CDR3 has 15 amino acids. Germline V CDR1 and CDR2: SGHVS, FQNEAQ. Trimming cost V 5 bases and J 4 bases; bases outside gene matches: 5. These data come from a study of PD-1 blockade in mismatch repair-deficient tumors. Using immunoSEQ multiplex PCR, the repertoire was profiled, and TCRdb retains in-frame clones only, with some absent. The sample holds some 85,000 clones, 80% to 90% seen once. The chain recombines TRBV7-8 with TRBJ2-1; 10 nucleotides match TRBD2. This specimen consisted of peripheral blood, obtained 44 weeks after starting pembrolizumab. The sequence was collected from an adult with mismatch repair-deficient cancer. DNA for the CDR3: TGTGCCAGCAGCCCGGGGACTAGCGAGTACAATGAGCAGTTCTTC. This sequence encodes CASSPGTSEYNEQFF.